This T cell receptor beta chain was sequenced for a study of human T cells and chemical hapten exposure. In the source study's methods: Counts of TCRs in each sample centred on a median of approximately 100,000 and extended from about 20,000 to 690,000. MiXCR, applied by TCRdb to the RACE reads, yields one record per CDR3 protein. V and J calls and clone size were set by TCRdb, not the authors. The sample includes about 82,000 distinct CDR3 sequences, 6.5% to 8.5% of them seen just once. Described time point: patch test 2, 6 weeks after DPC sensitization. Documented treatment: therapeutic diphenylcyclopropenone sensitization with weekly scalp DPC. Blood collection happened ahead of applying each patch test. Extraction of total RNA was performed on unfractionated whole blood. The CDR3 runs to 14 residues. V was clipped by 5 bases and J by 5 bases; unmatched bases: 3. This clonotype was seen many times.

The sequence came from a woman younger than 45 with alopecia areata. Some clones in this sample may be carry-over from other donors' samples. The J gene is TRBJ2-5, the V gene TRBV12-3 or TRBV12-4, with 12 bases matching TRBD2. The sample in question was whole blood, obtained in connection with sensitization to the hapten diphenylcyclopropenone (DPC). The CDR3 loop reads CASSPSGGAETQYF. CDR3 bases: TGTGCCAGCAGTCCTAGCGGGGGGGCGGAGACCCAGTACTTC.